The rows below give T cell receptor beta chains drawn from one sample of a study of blood T cell repertoires in COVID-19. Clones were read by immunoSEQ multiplex PCR, and TCRdb kept only the in-frame ones, dropping some. Of approximately 460,000 clones listed, about 88% are singletons. Source material: peripheral blood. These receptors came from a man aged 18 to 30 with COVID-19, enrolled during active disease. CDR3s include the opening cysteine and the closing phenylalanine or tryptophan. A D gene is named only where the DNA matches it firmly. Rows give clone size only sometimes, using once, few, many, or a class for an expanded clone.

V gene	D gene	clone size	J gene	CDR3 DNA	CDR3 protein
TRBV5-4	TRBD1	.	TRBJ2-7	TGTGCCAGCAGCTTGGGGGGACAGGATCCTGACTTC	CASSLGGQDPDF
TRBV12-3/TRBV12-4	.	.	TRBJ1-5	TGTGCCAGCAGCCTAGGAGGACAGCCCCAGCATTTT	CASSLGGQPQHF
TRBV5-5	.	.	TRBJ2-1	TGTGCCAGCAGCTCTGGGGGGAACCGGGACGATGAGCAGTTCTTC	CASSSGGNRDDEQFF
TRBV5-1	.	.	TRBJ2-3	TGCGCCAGCAGCTTCAGTAGCGCCTCGTCAGATACGCAGTATTTT	CASSFSSASSDTQYF
TRBV3-1/TRBV3-2	TRBD2	.	TRBJ2-1	TGTGCCAGCAGCCAAGGGGTCTCGGGACTAGCGGGAGATAGGTCCTACAATGAGCAGTTCTTC	CASSQGVSGLAGDRSYNEQFF
TRBV30	.	.	TRBJ1-5	TGTGCCTGGAGTGTAATGGCAGGTGCCAATCAGCCCCAGCATTTT	CAWSVMAGANQPQHF
TRBV7-2	.	.	TRBJ2-7	TGTGCCAGCAGTAATCGGGGTGGGACCTACGAGCAGTACTTC	CASSNRGGTYEQYF
TRBV16	.	once	TRBJ1-5	TGTGCCAGCAGCCAATGGAGTAGCAATCAGCCCCAGCATTTT	CASSQWSSNQPQHF
TRBV7-9	TRBD1	once	TRBJ2-1	TGTGCCAGCAGCTTAAGTAGGGACAGGGGTAATCGCCGGGCCAATGAGCAGTTCTTC	CASSLSRDRGNRRANEQFF
TRBV4-1	.	.	TRBJ2-7	TGCGCCAGCAGCCAAGGCCGGGATCCTTCCTACGAGCAGTACTTC	CASSQGRDPSYEQYF
TRBV2	TRBD1	.	TRBJ1-6	TGTGCCAGCAGTGGGGACAGGGGACTCTCACCCCTCCACTTT	CASSGDRGLSPLHF
TRBV14	.	.	TRBJ1-2	TGTGCCAGCAGCCAAGTTTCACGGGGCGCGGGAATACAAGGCTACACCTTC	CASSQVSRGAGIQGYTF
TRBV29-1	.	.	TRBJ2-7	TGCAGCGTTGAAGGGAGCGCCTACGAGCAGTACTTC	CSVEGSAYEQYF
TRBV5-1	TRBD1	few	TRBJ1-1	TGCGCCAGCAGCACCACACAGGGGGCCGGTGAAGCTTTCTTT	CASSTTQGAGEAFF
TRBV11-2	.	few	TRBJ1-6	TGTGCCAGCAGCATACATGGGACACCAGACTATTCACCCCTCCACTTT	CASSIHGTPDYSPLHF
TRBV5-4	.	.	TRBJ2-2	TGTGCCAGCAGCTTCGGCGGGGAGCTGTTTTTT	CASSFGGELFF
TRBV6-5	.	once	TRBJ2-7	TGTGCCAGCAGTTACACGGGACTCAAAACGGTCGAGCAGTACTTC	CASSYTGLKTVEQYF
TRBV15	.	.	TRBJ2-7	TGTGCCACCAGCAGAGTCTACGAAGGGGCCGAGCAGTACTTC	CATSRVYEGAEQYF
TRBV5-4	TRBD2	.	TRBJ2-1	TGTGCCAGCAGCTTGGTGACTAGCGGGAGGGGGTACAATGAGCAGTTCTTC	CASSLVTSGRGYNEQFF
TRBV19	.	.	TRBJ2-3	TGTGCCAGTAGTATTAGGAGGGGTATAAGCACAGATACGCAGTATTTT	CASSIRRGISTDTQYF
TRBV19	TRBD1	.	TRBJ1-2	TGTGCCAGTAGGCCTGACAGGGGTCGGAACTATGGCTACACCTTC	CASRPDRGRNYGYTF
TRBV27	TRBD1	.	TRBJ1-2	TGTGCCAGCAGTCTTACTCCAACAGGGGTAGATGGCTACACCTTC	CASSLTPTGVDGYTF
TRBV19	TRBD2	.	TRBJ2-3	TGTGCCAGTAGTACGCCGGGGGGAGGCACAGATACGCAGTATTTT	CASSTPGGGTDTQYF
TRBV27	.	.	TRBJ1-2	TGTGCCAGCAGTGCCCGGGGTCGAAGGAACTATGGCTACACCTTC	CASSARGRRNYGYTF
TRBV29-1	TRBD2	.	TRBJ2-1	TGCAGCCTCCCTGGGACTAGTTACAATGAGCAGTTCTTC	CSLPGTSYNEQFF
TRBV30	.	few	TRBJ2-5	TGTGCCTGGAGTGTACCAGGGAGGGAGACCCAGTACTTC	CAWSVPGRETQYF
TRBV5-5	TRBD1	.	TRBJ1-1	TGTGCCAGCAGCCCCGTGACAGGGGCGGGGACTGAAGCTTTCTTT	CASSPVTGAGTEAFF
TRBV15	TRBD1	.	TRBJ2-5	TGTGCCACCAGCAGAGAAGTTTTGGACAGGGGGCCAGAGACCCAGTACTTC	CATSREVLDRGPETQYF
TRBV6-5	.	.	TRBJ2-7	TGTGCCAGCAGTTACTCGGGGGGTCGTCGGCACGAGCAGTACTTC	CASSYSGGRRHEQYF
TRBV6-5	.	.	TRBJ2-5	TGTGCCAGCAGTAGGTCGGGAGCGGTGGGGGAGACCCAGTACTTC	CASSRSGAVGETQYF
TRBV10-3	TRBD2	.	TRBJ2-2	TGTGCCACCGCTCTAGCGGCCACCGGGGAGCTGTTTTTT	CATALAATGELFF
TRBV4-2	.	.	TRBJ2-5	TGTGCCAGCAGCCCTACCGGACCAGGGTACCAAGAGACCCAGTACTTC	CASSPTGPGYQETQYF
TRBV19	.	.	TRBJ2-2	TGTGCCAGTAGTATAGATCTGGGAGGTCCCGGGGAGCTGTTTTTT	CASSIDLGGPGELFF
TRBV19	.	.	TRBJ1-1	TGTGCCAGTAGTGTCGGGACTTCGAGGGAAGCTTTCTTT	CASSVGTSREAFF
TRBV7-8	TRBD2	.	TRBJ2-1	TGTGCCAGCAGCTTAGAAGGCCTAGCGGGAGAAAATGAGCAGTTCTTC	CASSLEGLAGENEQFF
TRBV2	.	.	TRBJ2-7	TGTGCCAGCAGTGACTGGAGCCACTCGTACGAGCAGTACTTC	CASSDWSHSYEQYF
TRBV11-3	TRBD1	.	TRBJ2-5	TGTGCCAGCAGCTCCCCCTCGGACAGGCGGTGGGAGACCCAGTACTTC	CASSSPSDRRWETQYF
TRBV15	.	.	TRBJ2-1	TGTGCCACCAGTGGCGTACAGGGAGTTTCCTACAATGAGCAGTTCTTC	CATSGVQGVSYNEQFF
TRBV5-1	TRBD2	.	TRBJ2-3	TGCGCCAGCAGCCGCCAGAGCGGGAGGGGTAAAACAGATACGCAGTATTTT	CASSRQSGRGKTDTQYF
TRBV6-5	TRBD2	.	TRBJ2-3	TGTGCCAGCAGTCTCGGGACTAGCGGGAGTGATACGCAGTATTTT	CASSLGTSGSDTQYF
TRBV29-1	.	.	TRBJ1-1	TGCAGCGTTTTAGCGACCACTGAAGCTTTCTTT	CSVLATTEAFF